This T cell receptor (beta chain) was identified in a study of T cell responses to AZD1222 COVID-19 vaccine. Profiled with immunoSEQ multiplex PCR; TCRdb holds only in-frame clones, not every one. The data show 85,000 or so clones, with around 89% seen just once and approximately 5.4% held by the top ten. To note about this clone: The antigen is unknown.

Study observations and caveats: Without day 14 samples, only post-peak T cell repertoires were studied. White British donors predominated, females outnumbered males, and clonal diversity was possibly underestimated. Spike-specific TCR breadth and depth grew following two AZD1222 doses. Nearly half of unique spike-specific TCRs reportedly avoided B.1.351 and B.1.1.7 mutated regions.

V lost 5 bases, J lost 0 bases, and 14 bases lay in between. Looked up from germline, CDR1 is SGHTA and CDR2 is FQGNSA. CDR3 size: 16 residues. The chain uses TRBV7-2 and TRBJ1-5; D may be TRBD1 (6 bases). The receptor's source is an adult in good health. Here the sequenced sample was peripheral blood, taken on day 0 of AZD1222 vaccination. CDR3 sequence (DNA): TGTGCCAGCAGCCCCACAGGGACCTATAGCAATCAGCCCCAGCATTTT. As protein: CASSPTGTYSNQPQHF.